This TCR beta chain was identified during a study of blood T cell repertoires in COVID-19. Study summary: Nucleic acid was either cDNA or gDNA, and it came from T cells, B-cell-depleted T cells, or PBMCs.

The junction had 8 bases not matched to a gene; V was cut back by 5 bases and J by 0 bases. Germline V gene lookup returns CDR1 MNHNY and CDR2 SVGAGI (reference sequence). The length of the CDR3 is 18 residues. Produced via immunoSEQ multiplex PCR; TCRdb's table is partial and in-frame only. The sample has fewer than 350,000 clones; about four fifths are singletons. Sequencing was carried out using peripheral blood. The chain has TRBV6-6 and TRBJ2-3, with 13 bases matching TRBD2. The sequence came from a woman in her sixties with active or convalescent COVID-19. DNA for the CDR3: TGTGCCAGCAGTCCCCGACTAGCGGGGGGCCAAAGCACAGATACGCAGTATTTT. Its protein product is CASSPRLAGGQSTDTQYF.